A single sample is the source of the 26 T cell receptor beta chains below, sequenced in a study of cytomegalovirus exposure and HLA in healthy donors. PCR used 60 Vbeta primers and 13 Jbeta primers. Sequencing used immunoSEQ multiplex PCR; TCRdb keeps in-frame clones, though not all of them. The sample lists over 150,000 clones, 75% to 85% occurring once. The source material was PBMCs. The receptors were gathered from a boy between 10 and 17 years old in good health and CMV-seronegative.

The V call is TRBV4-3, the J call TRBJ2-7; 10 bases map to TRBD1. V was pared by 6 bases and J by 2 bases, with 4 bases of the junction left unmatched. From germline, CDR1 is LGHNA and CDR2 YSLEER. The CDR3 is made up of 14 amino acids. For the CDR3, the DNA is TGCGCCAGCAGTTCCGGGACAGGGGCCTACGAGCAGTACTTC. This translates into CASSSGTGAYEQYF.

The V call is TRBV27, the J call TRBJ1-5; 11 nucleotides line up with TRBD1. V was clipped by 5 bases and J by 6 bases; unmatched bases: 6. Germline V CDR1 and CDR2: MNHEY, SMNVEV (reference sequence). The CDR3 totals 15 residues. The CDR3 DNA is TGTGCCAGCAGTGTGGGACAGGGGGTCGGTCAGCCCCAGCATTTT. As protein: CASSVGQGVGQPQHF.

V usage is TRBV11-2 and J usage is TRBJ2-7, with TRBD2 as a possible D gene (5 bases). The germline V gene has CDR1 SGHAT and CDR2 FQNNGV. The CDR3 runs to 12 residues. Trimming cost V 4 bases and J 7 bases, with 11 bases left between them. This chain's CDR3 is CASSSEVFEQYF. The DNA of the CDR3 is TGTGCCAGCAGCTCGGAGGTTTTTGAGCAGTACTTC.

The chain uses TRBV10-3 and TRBJ2-7; 9 bases fit TRBD2. The length of the CDR3 is 15 residues. The germline gives CDR1 ENHRY, CDR2 SYGVKD. The V gene end was trimmed by 0 bases and the J gene end by 5 bases; junction bases not matched to a gene: 5. The DNA of the CDR3 is TGTGCCATCAGTGAGTCTGAAGCGGGGGGCCACGAGCAGTACTTC. It encodes CAISESEAGGHEQYF.

The V and J genes are TRBV7-8 and TRBJ1-2, with D maybe TRBD1 (6 bases). V lost 4 bases to trimming and J lost 4 bases, with 13 bases between them. The CDR3 totals 14 residues. The germline gives CDR1 SGHVS, CDR2 FQNEAQ. The CDR3: CASSSRQGFYGYTF. CDR3 nucleotide sequence: TGTGCCAGCAGCTCCCGGCAGGGGTTCTATGGCTACACCTTC.

This clone was recorded once. The CDR3 reads CASSLVQGAVPYGYTF. The CDR3 nucleotides read TGCGCCAGCAGCTTGGTTCAGGGGGCCGTCCCCTATGGCTACACCTTC. J is TRBJ1-2 and V is TRBV5-1, with TRBD1 identical over 8 bases. The CDR3 is 16 residues long. The V and J ends lost 0 bases and 4 bases, in that order; junction bases with no gene match: 8. The germline V gene encodes CDR1 SGHRS and CDR2 YFSETQ.

This clone has only one observation. This chain joins TRBV11-2 and TRBJ2-2; tentative D call: TRBD1 (5 bases). Germline CDR1 reads SGHAT; CDR2 reads FQNNGV. Trimming removed 4 bases at V and 2 bases at J, with 17 bases between. There are 17 residues in the CDR3. This chain's CDR3 is CASSSRFGARNTGELFF. The CDR3 DNA reads TGTGCCAGCAGCTCCCGTTTTGGGGCCAGAAACACCGGGGAGCTGTTTTTT.

This clone was counted only a few times. This chain uses TRBV18 with TRBJ2-5, with D perhaps matching TRBD2 (6 bases). The CDR3 loop spans 15 amino acids. The ends were cut back, 3 bases at V and 5 bases at J, with 16 bases in the middle. From germline, CDR1 is KGHSH and CDR2 LQKENI. CDR3 in DNA: TGTGCCAGCTCACCGACGGGAGCGGTTCGGGAGACCCAGTACTTC. As protein: CASSPTGAVRETQYF.

In nucleotides, the CDR3 is TGTGCCAGCAGCGTAACAGGGAGCTCTGGAAACACCATATATTTT. This gives the protein CASSVTGSSGNTIYF. V and J are TRBV9 and TRBJ1-3; possible D gene TRBD1, 6 bases. The ends were cut back, 1 base at V and 0 bases at J, with 8 bases in the middle. The CDR3 spans 15 residues. From germline, CDR1 is SGDLS and CDR2 YYNGEE.

The rearrangement uses TRBV5-1 and TRBJ2-1; 8 positions match TRBD2. Looked up from germline, CDR1 is SGHRS and CDR2 is YFSETQ. The CDR3 covers 18 residues. Losses at the gene ends were 0 bases for V and 3 bases for J; bases not matched to a gene: 11. The CDR3: CASSLVLRTRGGYNEQFF. The CDR3 coding sequence is TGCGCCAGCAGCTTGGTATTAAGGACCCGGGGGGGCTACAATGAGCAGTTCTTC.

The V and J genes are TRBV5-6 and TRBJ1-1; D unclear. This CDR3 region has 15 residues. In germline, CDR1 is SGHDT, CDR2 YYEEEE. Trimming removed 0 bases from V and 1 base from J, with 10 bases in between. The CDR3 loop reads CASSLGVASNTEAFF. The CDR3, as DNA: TGTGCCAGCAGCTTGGGTGTAGCTTCGAACACTGAAGCTTTCTTT.

V usage is TRBV4-1 and J usage is TRBJ1-6; 10 bases are a match to TRBD1. V lost 5 bases, J lost 7 bases, and 8 bases stayed unmatched. The CDR3 is 16 residues long. CDR1 is MGHRA and CDR2 is YSYEKL in the germline V gene. CDR3 region: CASSYDRTGGNSPLHF. In DNA, the CDR3 is TGCGCCAGCAGCTACGATCGGACAGGGGGGAATTCACCCCTCCACTTT.

Only a few counts were recorded for this clone. The V and J genes are TRBV11-1 and TRBJ1-1, with D possibly being TRBD1 (6 bases). The CDR3 runs 13 residues. Germline CDR1 reads SGHAT; CDR2 reads FQDESV (reference sequence). With 4 bases removed from V and 4 bases from J, the gap between germline ends came to 10 bases. CDR3 region: CASSSVGGTEAFF. CDR3 nucleotide sequence: TGTGCCAGCAGCTCGGTAGGGGGCACTGAAGCTTTCTTT. The full variable domain, in which reference TRBV11-1 and TRBJ1-1 provide the parts outside the CDR3, is EAEVAQSPRYKITEKSQAVAFWCDPISGHATLYWYRQILGQGPELLVQFQDESVVDDSQLPKDRFSAERLKGVDSTLKIQPAELGDSAMYLCASSSVGGTEAFFGQGTRLTVV.

The genes are TRBV9 and TRBJ2-5, with a possible D match to TRBD1 (6 bases). Between the trimmed V and J ends, which lost 0 bases and 5 bases, there was a span of 14 bases. The germline V gene encodes CDR1 SGDLS and CDR2 YYNGEE. This CDR3 comprises 15 residues. DNA for the CDR3: TGTGCCAGCAGCGTAGGGGGGCCGCCCGTGGAGACCCAGTACTTC. Translated: CASSVGGPPVETQYF. The full variable domain, its missing parts supplied by reference TRBV9 and TRBJ2-5, is DSGVTQTPKHLITATGQRVTLRCSPRSGDLSVYWYQQSLDQGLQFLIQYYNGEERAKGNILERFSAQQFPDLHSELNLSSLELGDSALYFCASSVGGPPVETQYFGPGTRLLVL.

V gene TRBV27 combines with J gene TRBJ2-3; 7 positions match TRBD1. Germline V CDR1 and CDR2: MNHEY, SMNVEV (reference sequence). CDR3 length: 12 amino acids. The ends lost 8 bases at V and 4 bases at J; junction bases unmatched: 3. The CDR3 here is CASWTGSDTQYF. The CDR3, as DNA: TGTGCCAGCTGGACAGGATCAGATACGCAGTATTTT.

The chain recombines TRBV11-2 with TRBJ2-7, with TRBD2 as a possible D gene (6 bases). The V end was cut by 2 bases, the J end by 6 bases, with 17 bases between. Looked up from germline, CDR1 is SGHAT and CDR2 is FQNNGV. The CDR3 sequence is 15 residues long. The CDR3 DNA sequence: TGTGCCAGCAGCTTACCATTGGGAGGTCTGAGCGAGCAGTACTTC. It is translated as CASSLPLGGLSEQYF.

The chain employs TRBV9 and TRBJ1-1; D is unclear. CDR1 is SGDLS, CDR2 YYNGEE, per germline. The V gene lost 4 bases and the J gene lost 4 bases, with 17 bases spanning the gap. The CDR3 length is 15 residues. Here the CDR3 reads CASSPRAGSSTEAFF. The CDR3 bases are TGTGCCAGCAGCCCCCGGGCGGGATCTAGCACTGAAGCTTTCTTT.

The chain is built from TRBV9 and TRBJ1-2, with a possible D match to TRBD1 (6 bases). Germline lookup yields CDR1 SGDLS and CDR2 YYNGEE. V gave up 3 bases and J gave up 10 bases, with 16 bases separating them. This CDR3 has 13 amino acids. The CDR3 region is CASSATGWGVYTF. The CDR3 region has the DNA TGTGCCAGCAGCGCAACAGGGTGGGGTGTCTACACCTTC.

This clone has a single count. V usage is TRBV5-6 and J usage is TRBJ1-1; possible D gene TRBD1, 5 bases. Trimming pared 4 bases from V and 0 bases from J, leaving 10 bases between. CDR3 length: 14 amino acids. CDR1 is SGHDT and CDR2 is YYEEEE in the germline V gene. The CDR3: CASSQGPMNTEAFF. The CDR3 nucleotides read TGTGCCAGCAGCCAGGGCCCCATGAACACTGAAGCTTTCTTT.

This clone was observed a few times. J is TRBJ2-5 and V is TRBV6-5, with 7 nucleotides matching TRBD1. Germline-derived CDR1 and CDR2 are MNHEY and SVGAGI. With V trimmed by 4 bases and J by 9 bases, 5 bases remained unmatched. The CDR3 runs 12 residues. This chain's CDR3 is CASSLQGNAQYF. The CDR3 bases are TGTGCCAGCAGTTTACAGGGGAACGCCCAGTACTTC.

The table lists this clone with a few counts. This chain joins TRBV5-6 and TRBJ1-4; D is unresolved. V was pared by 1 base and J by 7 bases, with 2 bases between. Per germline, CDR1 SGHDT and CDR2 YYEEEE. The CDR3 contains 11 residues. CDR3 bases: TGTGCCAGCAGCTTGCGTGAAAAACTGTTTTTT. Its protein product is CASSLREKLFF.

The chain links TRBV4-3 to TRBJ1-1, with D unclear. Germline CDR1 reads LGHNA; CDR2 reads YSLEER. V was shortened by 0 bases and J by 1 base, with 6 bases between the two germline ends. This CDR3 comprises 14 residues. CDR3 amino acids: CASSQEVANTEAFF. CDR3 in DNA: TGCGCCAGCAGCCAAGAGGTAGCGAACACTGAAGCTTTCTTT.

This clone was counted between two and nine times. The chain is built from TRBV19 and TRBJ1-1; D is undetermined. The germline V gene has CDR1 LNHDA and CDR2 SQIVND (reference sequence). The CDR3 has 14 residues. Trimming stripped 7 bases from V and 3 bases from J, with 15 bases between. The DNA of the CDR3 is TGTGCCAGTACCAGACTATTAAGAGACACTGAAGCTTTCTTT. It specifies CASTRLLRDTEAFF. The full variable domain, in which reference TRBV19 and TRBJ1-1 provide the parts outside the CDR3, is DGGITQSPKYLFRKEGQNVTLSCEQNLNHDAMYWYRQDPGQGLRLIYYSQIVNDFQKGDIAEGYSVSREKKESFPLTVTSAQKNPTAFYLCASTRLLRDTEAFFGQGTRLTVV.

This clone was recorded once. This rearrangement joins TRBV2 to TRBJ2-3; 7 bases are shared with TRBD2. The CDR3 has 15 residues. V lost 6 bases and J lost 0; bases outside the gene matches: 6. Germline CDR1 reads SNHLY; CDR2 reads FYNNEI. CDR3 protein: CASSPAGRSTDTQYF. CDR3 nucleotide sequence: TGTGCCAGCAGCCCAGCGGGGAGGAGCACAGATACGCAGTATTTT.

The V and J genes are TRBV5-5 and TRBJ2-7, with 11 bases aligning to TRBD1. The CDR3 contains 13 residues. Per the germline V gene, CDR1 is SGHKS and CDR2 is YYEKEE (reference sequence). V shed 6 bases, J shed 5 bases, and the junction held 4 bases outside the gene matches. CDR3 coding DNA: TGTGCCAGCACCCGGACAGGGGGCAACGAGCAGTACTTC. Translated: CASTRTGGNEQYF.

The CDR3, as DNA: TGCAGCGTTCTAACAGGAGAGGATAATGAAAAACTGTTTTTT. Residues: CSVLTGEDNEKLFF. This chain joins TRBV29-1 and TRBJ1-4, with D possibly matching TRBD1 (5 bases). There are 14 residues in the CDR3. V shed 5 bases and J shed 4 bases, with 14 bases lying between them. The germline V gene has CDR1 SQVTM and CDR2 ANQGSEA. The entire variable domain, with the rest obtained from reference TRBV29-1 and TRBJ1-4, is as follows: SAVISQKPSRDICQRGTSLTIQCQVDSQVTMMFWYRQQPGQSLTLIATANQGSEATYESGFVIDKFPISRPNLTFSTLTVSNMSPEDSSIYLCSVLTGEDNEKLFFGSGTQLSVL.